The entry that follows covers one T cell receptor (beta chain) sequence. Its target is not known. This entry comes from a study of OX40 agonist ivuxolimab in advanced cancers. Study background: The patients received agonistic anti-OX40 (CD134) antibody ivuxolimab. Antecedent anti-PD-1, anti-PD-L1 or anti-CTLA-4 therapy was permissible, with over 35% having received some. Study-level results: The mean number of expanded clones was higher in CD8+ T cells than in CD4+. Not determined was the antigen specificity of the expanded peripheral T cells.

Sequencing used immunoSEQ multiplex PCR; TCRdb keeps in-frame clones, though not all of them. The profile covers about 86,000 clones, with 92% appearing a single time and around 1.1% taken by the ten largest. Here the sequenced sample was CD4+ or CD8+ T cells sorted from blood, taken in a trial of the OX40 agonist ivuxolimab. This TCR was recovered from an adult with an advanced solid tumor such as melanoma, head and neck, liver or kidney cancer.

CDR3 DNA: TGTGCCAGTAGTAACCTATGGACAGGGGGCGATGGCTACACCTTC. Its translation: CASSNLWTGGDGYTF. The genes are TRBV19 and TRBJ1-2; 11 bases are shared with TRBD1. Per germline, CDR1 LNHDA and CDR2 SQIVND (reference sequence). The CDR3 is 15 residues long. V dropped 4 bases and J dropped 6; count of bases not matched to a gene: 7.